The rows below give T cell receptor beta chains drawn from one sample of a study of regulatory T cells in long-lasting Graves disease. TCRdb re-called the multiplex PCR reads through MiXCR, storing one row per CDR3 protein. The sample includes 300,000 to 500,000 distinct CDR3 sequences, about a fifth of them seen just once. This sample comprised peripheral blood mononuclear cells (PBMCs), obtained when the disease was refractory, from a patient treated with antithyroid drugs. These TCRs come from a female donor with Graves disease. Each CDR3 is given with its conserved first and last residue. Each record gives: V gene, D gene, clone size, J gene, CDR3 protein, CDR3 DNA. D genes are given only for firm matches. Clone sizes are given selectively: once, few, many, or a class where the clone is expanded.

TRBV3-1	-	few	TRBJ2-4	CANSQGGNIQYF	TGTGCCAACAGCCAAGGGGGAAACATTCAGTACTTC
TRBV29-1	-	-	TRBJ1-4	CSVEAEKLFF	TGCAGCGTTGAAGCCGAAAAACTGTTTTTT
TRBV7-9	-	many	TRBJ1-2	CASSLIGMWGVQIGGYTF	TGTGCCAGCAGCTTAATAGGGATGTGGGGAGTCCAAATAGGTGGCTACACCTTC
TRBV27	TRBD1	many	TRBJ1-6	CASRTGELRNSPLHF	TGTGCCAGCAGGACAGGGGAATTGAGGAATTCACCCCTCCACTTT
TRBV30	TRBD1	-	TRBJ2-7	CAWSEGQPEQYF	TGTGCCTGGAGCGAGGGACAGCCCGAGCAGTACTTC
TRBV3-1	-	many	TRBJ2-7	CASSPSGLGQQYF	TGTGCCAGCAGCCCCTCCGGCCTAGGGCAGCAGTACTTC
TRBV4-3	-	-	TRBJ1-6	CASSPGELNSPLHF	TGCGCCAGCAGCCCCGGAGAGCTTAATTCACCCCTCCACTTT
TRBV28	TRBD2	many	TRBJ2-7	CASSLATSGRGNEQYF	TGTGCCAGCAGTTTAGCAACTAGCGGGAGGGGGAACGAGCAGTACTTC
TRBV6-5	-	many	TRBJ1-1	CASSYSSRGTEAFF	TGTGCCAGCAGTTACTCGAGCCGGGGCACTGAAGCTTTCTTT
TRBV28	-	many	TRBJ1-2	CASSLESYGYTF	TGTGCCAGCAGTTTGGAGAGCTATGGCTACACCTTC
TRBV29-1	TRBD2	many	TRBJ2-5	CSALAEREETQYF	TGCAGCGCACTAGCGGAAAGGGAAGAGACCCAGTACTTC
TRBV6-5	TRBD1	many	TRBJ1-2	CASSYLGQGAEDYGYTF	TGTGCCAGCAGTTACTTGGGACAGGGGGCAGAAGACTATGGCTACACCTTC
TRBV6-5	-	many	TRBJ2-5	CASSYSFNRLQETQYF	TGTGCCAGCAGTTACTCGTTTAACAGACTTCAAGAGACCCAGTACTTC
TRBV30	-	many	TRBJ1-1	CAWSAETWLSTEAFF	TGTGCCTGGAGTGCGGAAACGTGGCTGAGCACTGAAGCTTTCTTT
TRBV6-1	-	-	TRBJ2-7	CASSEALGSYEQYF	TGTGCCAGCAGTGAAGCGCTTGGCAGCTACGAGCAGTACTTC
TRBV2	-	many	TRBJ2-7	CASSPGLGSHEQYF	TGTGCCAGCAGTCCAGGCTTGGGGTCCCACGAGCAGTACTTC
TRBV6-1	-	many	TRBJ1-4	CASSPGTVRTGMFF	TGTGCCAGCAGTCCCGGGACCGTTCGGACGGGGATGTTTTTT
TRBV19	-	-	TRBJ2-2	CASSWGTTGELFF	TGTGCCAGTAGTTGGGGGACCACCGGGGAGCTGTTTTTT
TRBV20-1	TRBD2	-	TRBJ2-3	CSATQPQRETQYF	TGCAGTGCTACACAACCCCAGCGGGAGACGCAGTATTTT
TRBV6-1	TRBD1	few	TRBJ2-7	CASSRRQGYEQYF	TGTGCCAGCAGTAGACGACAGGGTTACGAGCAGTACTTC
TRBV20-1	TRBD2	-	TRBJ2-7	CSAAPGASGPIYEQYF	TGCAGTGCTGCCCCCGGAGCTAGCGGGCCCATATACGAGCAGTACTTC
TRBV11-2	TRBD2	-	TRBJ2-1	CASSSRDYHYNEQFF	TGTGCCAGCAGCAGCCGGGACTACCACTACAATGAGCAGTTCTTC
TRBV9	TRBD1	many	TRBJ1-6	CASSPRTGEGSPLHF	TGTGCCAGCAGCCCCCGGACAGGGGAAGGCTCACCCCTCCACTTT
TRBV7-9	-	-	TRBJ1-2	CASSLGEGDYGYTF	TGTGCCAGCAGCTTAGGGGAGGGGGACTATGGCTACACCTTC
TRBV29-1	TRBD1	-	TRBJ2-6	CSVQPGQGTGANVLTF	TGCAGCGTTCAGCCGGGACAGGGTACTGGGGCCAACGTCCTGACTTTC
TRBV10-3	-	few	TRBJ1-1	CAISERNTEAFF	TGTGCCATCAGTGAGAGGAACACTGAAGCTTTCTTT
TRBV6-5	TRBD2	-	TRBJ2-2	CASSWGLAENTGELFF	TGTGCCAGCAGTTGGGGACTAGCGGAGAACACCGGGGAGCTGTTTTTT
TRBV10-3	TRBD2	many	TRBJ2-5	CATAPSLAGLQETQYF	TGTGCCACCGCTCCCAGCCTAGCGGGACTCCAAGAGACCCAGTACTTC
TRBV7-3	-	few	TRBJ1-1	CASSPDSFTEAFF	TGTGCCAGCAGCCCAGACAGTTTTACTGAAGCTTTCTTT
TRBV4-1	TRBD1	-	TRBJ2-7	CASSQGDRMDYEQYF	TGCGCCAGCAGCCAAGGGGACAGAATGGACTACGAGCAGTACTTC
TRBV9	-	few	TRBJ1-3	CASSATQGAGNTIYF	TGTGCCAGCAGCGCCACACAGGGTGCGGGAAACACCATATATTTT
TRBV10-3	TRBD1	once	TRBJ2-2	CAISGTGGETGELFF	TGTGCCATCAGTGGAACAGGGGGCGAGACCGGGGAGCTGTTTTTT
TRBV29-1	TRBD1	few	TRBJ1-2	CSVVWDRDVYGYTF	TGCAGCGTTGTGTGGGACAGGGACGTCTATGGCTACACCTTC
TRBV3-1	-	many	TRBJ2-5	CASSPSGQETQYF	TGTGCCAGCAGCCCCTCGGGCCAAGAGACCCAGTACTTC
TRBV2	TRBD2	-	TRBJ2-2	CASIGAGDWHTGELFF	TGTGCCAGCATAGGGGCGGGGGACTGGCACACCGGGGAGCTGTTTTTT
TRBV4-1	-	-	TRBJ2-5	CASSQGHGREQETQYF	TGCGCCAGCAGCCAAGGTCATGGCAGGGAGCAAGAGACCCAGTACTTC
TRBV28	-	-	TRBJ1-2	CASGFGLNYGYTF	TGTGCCAGCGGTTTTGGTCTTAACTATGGCTACACCTTC
TRBV7-2	-	few	TRBJ1-5	CASRMTGGNQPQHF	TGTGCCAGCAGAATGACAGGTGGCAATCAGCCCCAGCATTTT
TRBV12-3/TRBV12-4	-	many	TRBJ1-2	CASSIRMTGINYGYTF	TGTGCCAGCAGTATCCGAATGACAGGAATTAACTATGGCTACACCTTC
TRBV6-5	-	few	TRBJ1-6	CASSYSAPGGYSPLHF	TGTGCCAGCAGTTACTCTGCGCCTGGAGGTTATTCACCCCTCCACTTT
TRBV5-4	-	few	TRBJ1-5	CASSVHGSNQPQHF	TGTGCCAGCAGCGTGCATGGGAGCAATCAGCCCCAGCATTTT
TRBV5-4	TRBD1	few	TRBJ1-2	CASSTPGQGGGYTF	TGTGCCAGCAGTACACCGGGACAGGGTGGTGGCTACACCTTC
TRBV7-9	TRBD2	-	TRBJ2-5	CANPLAGNQETQYF	TGTGCCAACCCACTAGCGGGAAACCAAGAGACCCAGTACTTC
TRBV28	TRBD1	-	TRBJ2-7	CASSFPTNRTGSHEQYF	TGTGCCAGCAGTTTCCCCACCAATCGGACAGGGTCCCACGAGCAGTACTTC
TRBV6-5	-	few	TRBJ2-7	CASSYSGWAYEQYF	TGTGCCAGCAGTTACTCGGGGTGGGCCTACGAGCAGTACTTC
TRBV6-2/TRBV6-3	-	few	TRBJ1-1	CASSYSFRQAEAFF	TGTGCCAGCAGTTACTCGTTCAGGCAAGCGGAAGCTTTCTTT
TRBV6-1	TRBD2	-	TRBJ2-5	CTSSRGGKTVQETQYF	TGTACCAGCAGCCGGGGGGGAAAGACAGTCCAAGAGACCCAGTACTTC
TRBV27	-	-	TRBJ2-1	CASSLSTVSSEQFF	TGTGCCAGCAGTTTATCCACAGTGTCCAGTGAGCAGTTCTTC
TRBV29-1	TRBD1	few	TRBJ2-6	CSVEGLGQVNVLTF	TGCAGCGTTGAGGGGCTGGGACAGGTAAACGTCCTGACTTTC
TRBV29-1	-	-	TRBJ2-7	CSVEGLSGLLYGEQYF	TGCAGCGTTGAAGGTCTTTCGGGCCTCCTTTATGGCGAGCAGTACTTC
TRBV28	TRBD1	few	TRBJ2-1	CASRRTGRPYNEQFF	TGTGCCAGCAGGAGGACAGGGCGACCCTACAATGAGCAGTTCTTC
TRBV5-6	-	-	TRBJ1-5	CASSLLAGAGNQPQHF	TGTGCCAGCAGCCTGTTGGCGGGGGCGGGCAATCAGCCCCAGCATTTT
TRBV19	-	-	TRBJ2-7	CASEKLADTYEQYF	TGTGCCAGTGAAAAACTAGCTGACACCTACGAGCAGTACTTC
TRBV11-2	TRBD1	few	TRBJ1-6	CASSYNRGPNSPLHF	TGTGCCAGCAGCTACAACAGGGGGCCGAATTCACCCCTCCACTTT
TRBV2	-	many	TRBJ2-2	CASSEGRGRTGELFF	TGTGCCAGCAGTGAAGGCAGGGGGAGGACCGGGGAGCTGTTTTTT
TRBV18	TRBD1	-	TRBJ2-1	CASSPGQEQFF	TGTGCCAGCTCACCGGGACAGGAGCAGTTCTTC
TRBV19	TRBD1	-	TRBJ1-5	CASTPIRDRDNSNQPQHF	TGTGCCAGTACCCCCATCCGGGACAGAGACAATAGCAATCAGCCCCAGCATTTT
TRBV24-1	-	-	TRBJ2-4	CATSELQGGKNIQYF	TGTGCCACCAGTGAGTTACAGGGTGGGAAAAACATTCAGTACTTC
TRBV10-3	-	-	TRBJ1-5	CAISGTGNNQPQHF	TGTGCCATCAGTGGTACAGGGAACAATCAGCCCCAGCATTTT